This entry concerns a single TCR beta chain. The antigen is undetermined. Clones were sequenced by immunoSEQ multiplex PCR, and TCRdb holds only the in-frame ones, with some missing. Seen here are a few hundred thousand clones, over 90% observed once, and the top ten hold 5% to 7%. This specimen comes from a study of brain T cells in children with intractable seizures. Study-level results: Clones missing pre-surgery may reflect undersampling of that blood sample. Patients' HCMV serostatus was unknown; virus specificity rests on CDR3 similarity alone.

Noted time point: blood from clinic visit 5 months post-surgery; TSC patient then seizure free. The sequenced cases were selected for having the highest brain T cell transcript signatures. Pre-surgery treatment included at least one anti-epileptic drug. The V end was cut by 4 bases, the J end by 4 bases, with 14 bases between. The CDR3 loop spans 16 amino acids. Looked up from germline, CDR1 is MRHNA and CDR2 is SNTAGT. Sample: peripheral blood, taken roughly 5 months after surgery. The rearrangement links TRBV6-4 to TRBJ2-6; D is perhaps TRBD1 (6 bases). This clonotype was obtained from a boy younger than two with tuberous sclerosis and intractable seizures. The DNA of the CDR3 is TGTGCCAGCAGTGGTTTCACAGGGAACGGGGCCAACGTCCTGACTTTC. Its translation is CASSGFTGNGANVLTF.